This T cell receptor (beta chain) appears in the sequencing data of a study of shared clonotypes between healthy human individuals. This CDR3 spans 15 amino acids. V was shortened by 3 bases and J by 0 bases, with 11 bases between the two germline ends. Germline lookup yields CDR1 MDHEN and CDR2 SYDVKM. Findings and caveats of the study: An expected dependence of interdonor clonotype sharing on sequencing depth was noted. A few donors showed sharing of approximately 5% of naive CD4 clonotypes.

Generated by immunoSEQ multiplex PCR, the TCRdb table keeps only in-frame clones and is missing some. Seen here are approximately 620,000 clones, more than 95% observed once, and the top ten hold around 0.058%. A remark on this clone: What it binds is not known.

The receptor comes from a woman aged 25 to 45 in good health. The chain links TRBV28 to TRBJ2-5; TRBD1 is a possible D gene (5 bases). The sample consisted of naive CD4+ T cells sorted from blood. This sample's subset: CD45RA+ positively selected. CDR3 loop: CASSLPPGNQETQYF. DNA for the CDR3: TGTGCCAGCAGTTTGCCCCCAGGGAACCAAGAGACCCAGTACTTC.